This T cell receptor (beta chain) was profiled in a study of cytomegalovirus exposure and HLA in healthy donors. Looking at the study overall: The 120 or so validation repertoires were produced on the same platform as the 720 or so repertoires of the first cohort. This was reported in a later analysis.

The donors were members of the validation cohort comprising over a hundred subjects, separate from the roughly 700-subject first cohort. Germline V gene lookup returns CDR1 SGDLS and CDR2 YYNGEE. The J segment lost 5 bases and the V segment lost 1 base, leaving 5 bases of the junction unmatched. The CDR3 length is 15 residues. General observations from the study: Cytomegalovirus status, reportedly, was diagnosed with high specificity and sensitivity by the classifier. According to the study, roughly 160 TCR beta chains were cytomegalovirus-associated.

A note on this clone: Its antigen remains unknown.

Method: immunoSEQ multiplex PCR; TCRdb's copy keeps in-frame clones and lacks some. Among approximately 180,000 clones, approximately 86% were seen once, and the ten largest hold under 3.5%. This chain joins TRBV9 and TRBJ2-3, with 9 bases lining up with TRBD2. The source is a man younger than 35 in good health and CMV-seropositive. Input material: PBMCs. Written as DNA, the CDR3 is TGTGCCAGCAGCGTATGGCGGGGGGGCCAAGATACGCAGTATTTT. Protein: CASSVWRGGQDTQYF.